This T cell receptor beta chain derives from a study of blood T cell repertoires in COVID-19. Measured with immunoSEQ multiplex PCR; TCRdb has only the in-frame clones, and not every one. The sample shows fewer than 350,000 clones, around 90% of them seen only once. V lost 5 bases and J lost 10, with 5 bases in between. The CDR3 consists of 10 residues. The sequence was collected from a man aged 60-69 years who had recovered from COVID-19. Sequencing was done on a sample of PBMCs or T cells enriched from blood (not recorded which). The chain combines TRBV12-3 or TRBV12-4 with TRBJ1-4; D gene unclear. The CDR3 DNA is TGTGCCAGCAGTCGGGGAAAACTGTTTTTT. It translates to CASSRGKLFF.